What follows are 21 T cell receptor beta chains derived from one specimen sequenced in a study of blood T cell repertoires in COVID-19. Sequencing was performed with immunoSEQ multiplex PCR; in TCRdb, only in-frame clones are kept and a portion is missing. The sample carries some 45,000 clones, just over 85% recorded once. The sequencing sample was made of peripheral blood. The receptor set was obtained from a man aged 65 to 79 with acute or convalescent COVID-19.

Here the CDR3 reads CASGRGAGGDTQYF. In DNA form, the CDR3 reads TGCGCCAGCGGGCGGGGGGCCGGAGGAGATACGCAGTATTTT. J is TRBJ2-3 and V is TRBV10-2, with TRBD2 matching over 8 bases. Per the germline V gene, CDR1 is WSHSY and CDR2 is SAAADI. The CDR3 totals 14 residues. V dropped 8 bases and J dropped 5; count of bases not matched to a gene: 9.

This chain uses TRBV7-8 with TRBJ2-1; 9 nucleotides line up with TRBD2. Germline CDR1 reads SGHVS; CDR2 reads FQNEAQ. The V and J ends lost 2 bases and 8 bases, in that order; junction bases with no gene match: 4. CDR3 length equals 14 residues. CDR3 sequence: CASSLYQREDEQFF. Here the CDR3 DNA reads TGTGCCAGCAGCTTATATCAGCGGGAGGATGAGCAGTTCTTC.

The chain combines TRBV21-1 with TRBJ1-2. TRBV21-1 is classified as a pseudogene. The CDR3 contains 13 residues. The CDR3 here is CASVRGFNYGYTF. The CDR3 DNA follows: TGTGCCAGCGTTCGGGGGTTTAACTATGGCTACACCTTC.

V gene TRBV5-6 combines with J gene TRBJ2-1; no definite D call. The CDR3 is 16 residues long. Germline CDR1 reads SGHDT; CDR2 reads YYEEEE. Trimming took 1 base from V and 6 from J, leaving 17 bases between them. CDR3 region: CASSLYYSPVGNEQFF. CDR3 nucleotide sequence: TGTGCCAGCAGCTTGTATTACTCCCCGGTCGGCAATGAGCAGTTCTTC.

The gene calls are TRBV7-9 and TRBJ2-7, with D possibly TRBD1 on 6 matching bases. Germline V gives CDR1 SEHNR, CDR2 FQNEAQ (reference sequence). V was shortened by 6 bases and J by 0 bases, with 18 bases between the two germline ends. The CDR3 consists of 16 residues. In nucleotides, the CDR3 is TGTGCCAGCAGTCCGCCAGGGACAAAGAGCTCCTACGAGCAGTACTTC. It translates to CASSPPGTKSSYEQYF. The full variable domain, its missing parts supplied by reference TRBV7-9 and TRBJ2-7, is DTGVSQNPRHKITKRGQNVTFRCDPISEHNRLYWYRQTLGQGPEFLTYFQNEAQLEKSRLLSDRFSAERPKGSFSTLEIQRTEQGDSAMYLCASSPPGTKSSYEQYFGPGTRLTVT.

The rearrangement links TRBV7-8 to TRBJ2-7; the D gene is possibly TRBD2 (5 bases). This CDR3 is built from 14 residues. CDR1 and CDR2 from the germline V gene are SGHVS and FQNEAQ. Trimming removed 6 bases from V and 0 bases from J, with 12 bases in between. CDR3 DNA: TGTGCCAGCAGGACGGAGGTCGACTCCTACGAGCAGTACTTC. This encodes CASRTEVDSYEQYF.

The chain employs TRBV2 and TRBJ1-5; weak D call: TRBD1 (5 bases). This CDR3 has 12 residues. Germline CDR1 SNHLY, CDR2 FYNNEI. V was shortened by 9 bases and J by 6 bases, with 12 bases between the two germline ends. For the CDR3, the DNA is TGTGCCAGTGCGAAGGGGCTTCAGCCCCAGCATTTT. Residues: CASAKGLQPQHF.

This chain connects TRBV25-1 to TRBJ1-2, with 9 positions matching TRBD1. The germline gives CDR1 MGHDK, CDR2 SYGVNS. Trimming removed 3 bases from V and 8 bases from J; junction bases left unmatched: 7. The CDR3 totals 14 residues. The chain's CDR3 is CASSDIQGAWGYTF. The CDR3 DNA sequence: TGTGCCAGCAGTGACATACAGGGGGCTTGGGGCTACACCTTC.

The chain combines TRBV7-2 with TRBJ2-1, with 7 positions matching TRBD1. This CDR3 has 11 amino acids. With V trimmed by 3 bases and J by 12 bases, 2 bases remained unmatched. Germline V gene data show CDR1 as SGHTA and CDR2 as FQGNSA. DNA for the CDR3: TGTGCCAGCAGCTTCACAGGGGTGCAGTTCTTC. This codes for CASSFTGVQFF.

The rearrangement links TRBV19 to TRBJ1-5; 7 bases are a match to TRBD1. Trimming cost V 5 bases and J 3 bases; bases outside gene matches: 10. This CDR3 has 16 residues. Germline CDR1 reads LNHDA; CDR2 reads SQIVND (reference sequence). CDR3 nucleotides: TGTGCCAGTAGTCCCTTGGAGGGACAGCTCAATCAGCCCCAGCATTTT. Its translation is CASSPLEGQLNQPQHF.

This chain joins TRBV18 and TRBJ2-5; D is undetermined. CDR1 is KGHSH and CDR2 is LQKENI in the germline V gene. CDR3 size: 13 residues. The V end lost 0 bases, the J end lost 5 bases, and 7 bases lay between the germline ends. CDR3: CASSPPSGETQYF. DNA for the CDR3: TGTGCCAGCTCACCACCCTCCGGGGAGACCCAGTACTTC.

The gene calls are TRBV15 and TRBJ2-2; a weak D match, TRBD1 (7 bases). The CDR3 is 17 amino acids. V was shortened by 0 bases and J by 2 bases, with 13 bases between the two germline ends. Germline V CDR1 and CDR2: LNHNV, YYDKDF (reference sequence). The CDR3 reads CATSRDVGGGNTGELFF. CDR3 coding DNA: TGTGCCACCAGCAGAGATGTAGGAGGGGGCAACACCGGGGAGCTGTTTTTT.

Details on this clone: The junction departs from the called germline gene at one end, perhaps through a read error. V and J are TRBV11-2 and TRBJ2-1, with 7 bases that match TRBD1. The length of the CDR3 is 12 residues. Looked up from germline, CDR1 is SGHAT and CDR2 is FQNNGV. CDR3 region: CASSPDRARIIF. As DNA, the CDR3 is TGTGCCAGCAGCCCAGACAGGGCCCGGATCATCTTC. Supplemented by reference TRBV11-2 and TRBJ2-1, the full variable domain reads EAGVAQSPRYKIIEKRQSVAFWCNPISGHATLYWYQQILGQGPKLLIQFQNNGVVDDSQLPKDRFSAERLKGVDSTLKIQPAKLEDSAVYLCASSPDRARIIFGPGTRLTVL.

This chain links TRBV6-1 with TRBJ1-3; no reliable D call. With 3 bases removed from V and 0 bases from J, the gap between germline ends came to 3 bases. Germline CDR1 MNHNS, CDR2 SASEGT. CDR3 length: 13 amino acids. This CDR3 is CASSDNSGNTIYF. CDR3 sequence (DNA): TGTGCCAGCAGTGACAACTCTGGAAACACCATATATTTT.

This clone has a handful of counts. This chain links TRBV7-9 with TRBJ1-3; 9 nucleotides match TRBD1. Germline V gene lookup returns CDR1 SEHNR and CDR2 FQNEAQ (reference sequence). Losses at the gene ends were 5 bases for V and 0 bases for J; bases not matched to a gene: 5. CDR3 length: 16 amino acids. CDR3 in DNA: TGTGCCAGCAGCCAGGACAGGGGAAGCTCTGGAAACACCATATATTTT. Translated: CASSQDRGSSGNTIYF.

The gene calls are TRBV11-3 and TRBJ2-7; 10 bases map to TRBD2. CDR1 and CDR2 from the germline V gene are SGHNT and YENEEA. Trimming took 3 bases from V and 2 from J; bases not matched to a gene: 4. This CDR3 comprises 15 residues. CDR3 protein: CASSFSGGTPYEQYF. Written as DNA, the CDR3 is TGTGCCAGCAGCTTTAGCGGGGGGACCCCCTACGAGCAGTACTTC.

CDR3 loop: CSVTQGPGETQYF. The DNA for the CDR3 is TGCAGCGTTACCCAGGGCCCCGGAGAGACCCAGTACTTC. This chain connects TRBV29-1 to TRBJ2-5; D might be TRBD1 (5 bases). V lost 5 bases and J lost 4, with 14 bases in between. CDR1 and CDR2 (germline): SQVTM, ANQGSEA. CDR3 length: 13 amino acids.

This chain joins TRBV3-1 (or the pseudogene TRBV3-2) and TRBJ2-5; TRBD1 might be the D (6 bases). Between the trimmed V and J ends, which lost 3 bases and 5 bases, there was a span of 7 bases. The CDR3 is made up of 12 amino acids. Germline V gene lookup returns CDR1 LGHDT and CDR2 YNNKEL (reference sequence). DNA of the CDR3: TGTGCCAGCAGCCAGAGGGGGGAGACCCAGTACTTC. Its protein is CASSQRGETQYF.

The chain joins TRBV15 to TRBJ1-4; 8 nucleotides align to TRBD1. V trimming: 3 bases; J trimming: 7 bases; junction bases outside the gene matches: 4. The CDR3 sequence is 14 residues long. Germline lookup yields CDR1 LNHNV and CDR2 YYDKDF (reference sequence). The CDR3 region is CATSSTGGLEKLFF. CDR3 sequence (DNA): TGTGCCACCAGCAGCACAGGGGGTCTTGAAAAACTGTTTTTT. Drawing the rest from reference TRBV15 and TRBJ1-4, the complete variable domain is DAMVIQNPRYQVTQFGKPVTLSCSQTLNHNVMYWYQQKSSQAPKLLFHYYDKDFNNEADTPDNFQSRRPNTSFCFLDIRSPGLGDTAMYLCATSSTGGLEKLFFGSGTQLSVL.

The rearrangement joins TRBV5-8 to TRBJ1-5; 8 bases are shared with TRBD1. The CDR3 has 15 residues. J lost 7 bases, V lost 1 base, and 7 bases had no gene match. Germline CDR1 and CDR2: SGHTS and YDEGEE. The CDR3 DNA reads as TGTGCCAGCAGCTTGTCTACAGGGGGAGGGCAGCCCCAGCATTTT. Translation gives CASSLSTGGGQPQHF.

As DNA, the CDR3 is TGTGCCAGCTTCATTTGGGCGGGAGCCGGATACAATGAGCAGTTCTTC. Its translation: CASFIWAGAGYNEQFF. The chain has TRBV7-2 and TRBJ2-1; 7 bases line up with TRBD2. Losses at the gene ends were 8 bases for V and 4 bases for J; bases not matched to a gene: 14. Germline CDR1 reads SGHTA; CDR2 reads FQGNSA. The CDR3 extends over 16 amino acids.